This T cell receptor (beta chain) comes out of a study of Ad26.COV2.S vaccination and SARS-CoV-2 variants. About the study: Donor was assigned to the Ad26.COV2.S arm of trial COV1001. Recipients of Ad26.COV2.S got it intramuscularly, once or twice 56 days apart. Study observations and caveats: For non-spike TCRs, breadth in vaccine recipients resembled that in placebo recipients.

The CDR3 is made up of 14 amino acids. V lost 7 bases to trimming and J lost 4 bases, with 14 bases between them. Per germline, CDR1 SEHNR and CDR2 FQNEAQ (reference sequence). Of note for this clone: Its antigen is still unknown.

Sequencing was performed with immunoSEQ multiplex PCR; in TCRdb, only in-frame clones are kept and a portion is missing. The sample shows around 270,000 clones, approximately 88% of them seen only once. Sample treatment: roughly 20 received Ad26.COV2.S at low or high dose, single or two shots; 5 received placebo; per-sample allocation not given. Sampling took place 63 days after the first vaccine or placebo injection. It was Wuhan-strain SARS-CoV-2 spike that the Ad26 vaccine vector expressed. The chain recombines TRBV7-9 with TRBJ2-1; the D is unclear. This receptor was taken from a person between 18 and 59 years old who received the Ad26.COV2.S COVID-19 vaccine or a placebo. Material: peripheral blood, obtained in a trial of Ad26.COV2.S vaccine versus placebo. The CDR3 DNA follows: TGTGCCAGCACCGGTGACCCCTCTTACAATGAGCAGTTCTTC. Its translation: CASTGDPSYNEQFF.